This T cell receptor beta chain originates from a study of blood T cell repertoires in COVID-19 (TCRdb year 2020). For context, the study as a whole: Samples from collaborators originated in the United States, Italy and Spain and spanned both the acute and convalescent phases of COVID-19. The prospective study material was composed of cDNA or gDNA derived from T cells, B-cell-depleted T cells, or PBMCs. The dataset comprised deeply sampled blood TCRbeta repertoires from subjects exposed to, actively infected with, or recovered from COVID-19. The repertoires were released in a freely available public database meant as a resource for research on the immune response to SARS-CoV-2. Samples came from the ongoing ImmuneRACE study (first 160 participants) plus 1,254 subjects from 6 global collaborators. A de-identified subject ID, COVID-19 status, age in years and sex were almost always included in the sample metadata. Where available, HLA class I and class II types were taken from metadata supplied by the sample provider and were not determined by assay-based typing. General study outcomes and caveats: The quantity of clinical and demographic metadata differed by source and by participant and was supplied without curation.

The CDR3 contains 13 residues, cysteine and phenylalanine counted. The retained sequence is limited to the CDR3, 39 bases, with the frame set at the first base. V is shortened by 0 bases, J by 6 bases, and the region joining them spans 4 bases. CDR1 and CDR2, per the germline V gene, are SGHRS and YFSETQ. Each collaborating institution followed its own protocols to collect whole blood in K2EDTA tubes. For TCRbeta analysis, collaborators shipped samples in one of three forms: frozen whole blood, isolated PBMCs, or DNA extracted from either of those sample types. TCRbeta CDR3 regions were amplified from genomic DNA using the immunoSEQ Assay, a bias-controlled multiplex PCR. Turning to the authors' computational methods: Nucleated cell counts per sample were estimated from amplification of reference gene primers within the assay. To quantify the absolute abundance of each unique TCRbeta CDR3 rearrangement, sequence reads were collapsed and filtered. For each sample, productive Simpson clonality was calculated as the square root of Simpson's diversity index over productive rearrangements. This immuneACCESS table, as held by TCRdb, lists in-frame sequences with V and J called but not all clones. Of the missing ones, under half trace to an unresolved V gene in checked studies; the others have no known cause. V and J calls and clone size are as listed in that table; D and trimming were resolved from the DNA. The sample table contains roughly 140,000 clones; only one count was recorded for around 90% of them. The ten most abundant clones make up more than 9.5% of the sample.

This clone was detected only once. The specificity of this receptor is unknown. No much larger clone is present one base from it, and per-base qualities are unavailable. Sample: peripheral blood. The source of this sequence is an elderly woman with acute or convalescent COVID-19. The rearranged segments are TRBV5-1 and TRBJ1-6; no D gene can be assigned with confidence. The CDR3 here reads CASSLGSNSPLHF. Here is the DNA: TGCGCCAGCAGCTTGGGCAGTAATTCACCCCTCCACTTT.